The 25 T cell receptor beta chains presented below share a single source sample, sequenced in a study of T cell responses to AZD1222 COVID-19 vaccine. Assay used: immunoSEQ multiplex PCR; TCRdb lists only in-frame clones, some missing. The profile shows tens of thousands of clones, about nine tenths of them singletons. This specimen was peripheral blood, taken on day 0 of MenACWY control vaccination. The receptors originated from an adult in good health.

The rearrangement joins TRBV9 to TRBJ1-2; D unclear. CDR1 is SGDLS and CDR2 is YYNGEE in the germline V gene. The CDR3 has 14 amino acids. V lost 2 bases, J lost 3 bases, and 11 bases lay in between. The DNA for the CDR3 is TGTGCCAGCAGCGTCGGACGGGAGCACTATGGCTACACCTTC. It encodes CASSVGREHYGYTF.

This chain connects TRBV5-6 to TRBJ2-7, with D maybe TRBD1 (5 bases). Germline values: CDR1 SGHDT, CDR2 YYEEEE. V lost 2 bases to trimming and J lost 2 bases, with 11 bases between them. The CDR3 totals 14 residues. CDR3: CASSFPRVPYEQYF. CDR3 coding DNA: TGTGCCAGCAGCTTCCCCAGGGTCCCCTACGAGCAGTACTTC.

Judged by abundance, this clone is medium-sized. The rearrangement uses TRBV6-5 and TRBJ1-1; 7 bases line up with TRBD1. After removal of 6 bases from V and 5 bases from J, the junction contained 9 bases not matched to a gene. Per the germline V gene, CDR1 is MNHEY and CDR2 is SVGAGI. This CDR3 has 14 amino acids. CDR3 sequence: CASRLAQGWTEAFF. The CDR3 region has the DNA TGTGCCAGCAGGCTAGCACAGGGGTGGACTGAAGCTTTCTTT.

This rearrangement joins TRBV12-5 to TRBJ2-5; TRBD2 agrees at 9 bases. The trim removed 0 bases at V and 2 bases at J, leaving 7 bases unmatched. The CDR3 length is 17 residues. CDR1 LGHNT and CDR2 FRNRAP come from the germline V gene. As DNA, the CDR3 is TGTGCTAGTGGTTTGGTACTGGGGCTAGCGGGGCAAGAGACCCAGTACTTC. This translates into CASGLVLGLAGQETQYF.

This rearrangement joins TRBV4-1 to TRBJ2-3, with TRBD2 matching 11 bases. After removal of 3 bases from V and 5 bases from J, the junction contained 10 bases not matched to a gene. This CDR3 is 17 amino acids long. The germline V gene encodes CDR1 MGHRA and CDR2 YSYEKL. CDR3 coding DNA: TGCGCCAGCAGCCACCCCCGGACTAGCGGGTGGGAAGATACGCAGTATTTT. This gives the protein CASSHPRTSGWEDTQYF.

This chain links TRBV7-9 with TRBJ2-1; 9 bases line up with TRBD1. The trim removed 3 bases at V and 4 bases at J, leaving 4 bases unmatched. This CDR3 region has 15 residues. Germline V gene lookup returns CDR1 SEHNR and CDR2 FQNEAQ (reference sequence). Here the CDR3 DNA reads TGTGCCAGCAGCTTCCTGACAGGGGGGTACAATGAGCAGTTCTTC. It yields the protein CASSFLTGGYNEQFF.

The chain combines TRBV6-5 with TRBJ2-1; 8 bases are a match to TRBD1. Germline V lookup: CDR1 MNHEY, CDR2 SVGAGI. This CDR3 contains 13 residues. Losses at the gene ends were 2 bases for V and 12 bases for J; bases not matched to a gene: 6. The DNA for the CDR3 is TGTGCCAGCAGTTACGGGCAGGGGACAGGGCAGTTCTTC. Amino acid sequence: CASSYGQGTGQFF.

The chain joins TRBV5-4 to TRBJ2-2, with TRBD2 matching 7 bases. The CDR3 contains 14 residues. Germline CDR1 SGHNT, CDR2 YYREEE (reference sequence). V trimming: 9 bases; J trimming: 5 bases; junction bases outside the gene matches: 10. The DNA for the CDR3 is TGTGCCACCTCATATGTGGGGGGGACCGGGGAGCTGTTTTTT. This codes for CATSYVGGTGELFF.

The table lists this clone with a count of one. V is TRBV7-9 and J is TRBJ1-4; D is unresolved. The germline V gene encodes CDR1 SEHNR and CDR2 FQNEAQ (reference sequence). CDR3 size: 16 residues. The V and J ends lost 5 bases and 0 bases respectively, with 13 bases between them. CDR3 sequence: CASSEGSVATNEKLFF. The CDR3 coding sequence is TGTGCCAGCAGCGAGGGCAGCGTCGCAACTAATGAAAAACTGTTTTTT. Drawing the rest from reference TRBV7-9 and TRBJ1-4, the complete variable domain is DTGVSQNPRHKITKRGQNVTFRCDPISEHNRLYWYRQTLGQGPEFLTYFQNEAQLEKSRLLSDRFSAERPKGSFSTLEIQRTEQGDSAMYLCASSEGSVATNEKLFFGSGTQLSVL.

The V call is TRBV18, the J call TRBJ1-1; D gene unclear. Germline CDR1 and CDR2: KGHSH and LQKENI. Deletions cut 0 bases from V and 5 bases from J, with 13 bases between. The CDR3 has 15 residues. This CDR3 reads CASSPPSGGRTEAFF. Here the CDR3 DNA reads TGTGCCAGCTCACCACCCTCAGGAGGCCGGACTGAAGCTTTCTTT.

The chain joins TRBV27 to TRBJ1-2; D gene uncertain. Germline lookup yields CDR1 MNHEY and CDR2 SMNVEV (reference sequence). Trimming removed 11 bases at V and 5 bases at J, with 21 bases between. The CDR3 spans 14 residues. CDR3 region: CASGRGPVGYGYTF. In DNA form, the CDR3 reads TGTGCCTCCGGGCGCGGGCCGGTTGGGTATGGCTACACCTTC.

This clone was recorded once. The rearrangement uses TRBV9 and TRBJ2-1; D ambiguous. Trimming stripped 0 bases from V and 8 bases from J, with 9 bases between. Germline V CDR1 and CDR2: SGDLS, YYNGEE. The CDR3 consists of 13 residues. Here the CDR3 reads CASSVEHIDEQFF. CDR3 in DNA: TGTGCCAGCAGCGTAGAGCATATCGATGAGCAGTTCTTC.

Worth noting for this clone: It may be a read error: a sequence one base away is much more abundant. J is TRBJ2-2 and V is TRBV5-5, with 9 bases fitting TRBD1. The germline CDR1 and CDR2 sequences are SGHKS and YYEKEE (reference sequence). There are 15 residues in the CDR3. V lost 5 bases and J lost 1; bases outside the gene matches: 3. CDR3 residues: CASSPGQGNTGELFF. The DNA of the CDR3 is TGTGCCAGCAGTCCGGGACAGGGGAACACCGGGGAGCTGTTTTTT. Looking up the rest from reference TRBV5-5 and TRBJ2-2 gives the full variable domain: DAGVTQSPTHLIKTRGQQVTLRCSPISGHKSVSWYQQVLGQGPQFIFQYYEKEERGRGNFPDRFSARQFPNYSSELNVNALLLGDSALYLCASSPGQGNTGELFFGEGSRLTVL.

With respect to this clone: In the same sample, other DNA sequences code for this CDR3. As DNA, the CDR3 is TGTGCCAGCAGCCAAGGTTCAGATGAGCAGTACTTC. As protein: CASSQGSDEQYF. This rearrangement joins TRBV3-1 (or the pseudogene TRBV3-2) to TRBJ2-7; no reliable D call. The CDR3 has 12 residues. With 1 base removed from V and 7 bases from J, the gap between germline ends came to 8 bases. Germline CDR1 and CDR2: LGHDT and YNNKEL (reference sequence).

The rearrangement joins TRBV5-8 to TRBJ2-7; 14 bases align to TRBD2. The CDR3 has 15 amino acids. Germline trimming cut 4 bases from V and 6 bases from J; bases unmatched to any gene: 6. CDR1 and CDR2 (germline): SGHTS, YDEGEE. DNA of the CDR3: TGTGCCAGCAGCGCCGGGACTAGCGGGAGTGGCGAGCAGTACTTC. This codes for CASSAGTSGSGEQYF.

The chain is built from TRBV9 and TRBJ1-3; weak D call: TRBD1 (6 bases). Germline loops: CDR1 SGDLS, CDR2 YYNGEE. The CDR3 runs to 17 residues. The V end lost 4 bases, the J end lost 2 bases, and 19 bases lay between the germline ends. The CDR3 bases are TGTGCCAGCAGCCTCTTAACCCCACAGGGTCCTGGAAACACCATATATTTT. This codes for CASSLLTPQGPGNTIYF.

The chain links TRBV25-1 to TRBJ1-5, with D uncertain. Germline CDR1 reads MGHDK; CDR2 reads SYGVNS. Trimming pared 4 bases from V and 3 bases from J, leaving 4 bases between. There are 12 residues in the CDR3. The chain's CDR3 is CASSAHNQPQHF. Written as DNA, the CDR3 is TGTGCCAGCAGTGCCCACAATCAGCCCCAGCATTTT.

The gene calls are TRBV27 and TRBJ1-1; D is undetermined. This CDR3 spans 12 amino acids. Germline-derived CDR1 and CDR2 are MNHEY and SMNVEV (reference sequence). Trimming stripped 5 bases from V and 2 bases from J, with 6 bases between. The CDR3 bases are TGTGCCAGCAGTCATACTAACACTGAAGCTTTCTTT. Protein product: CASSHTNTEAFF.

This sequence joins TRBV7-9 and TRBJ1-1; TRBD1 matches 8 bases. The trim removed 2 bases at V and 1 base at J, leaving 0 bases unmatched. CDR1 and CDR2 from the germline V gene are SEHNR and FQNEAQ (reference sequence). This CDR3 spans 14 amino acids. Written as DNA, the CDR3 is TGTGCCAGCAGCTTACAGGGGGCGAACACTGAAGCTTTCTTT. Its translation is CASSLQGANTEAFF.

The V call is TRBV9, the J call TRBJ2-3; either TRBD1 or TRBD2 may fit D (6 bases each). Germline V gene data show CDR1 as SGDLS and CDR2 as YYNGEE. CDR3 length equals 15 residues. V lost 4 bases, J lost 3 bases, and 15 bases lay in between. The CDR3 region is CASSPRGGRTDTQYF. CDR3 in DNA: TGTGCCAGCAGCCCCCGAGGGGGGCGTACAGATACGCAGTATTTT. The variable domain in full, with the rest retrieved from reference TRBV9 and TRBJ2-3, is DSGVTQTPKHLITATGQRVTLRCSPRSGDLSVYWYQQSLDQGLQFLIQYYNGEERAKGNILERFSAQQFPDLHSELNLSSLELGDSALYFCASSPRGGRTDTQYFGPGTRLTVL.

The CDR3 DNA reads TGTGCCAGCAGCGGGGTCCCGAGGGGTAATGAGCAGTTCTTC. It codes for CASSGVPRGNEQFF. This sequence joins TRBV5-6 and TRBJ2-1, with D perhaps TRBD1 or TRBD2 (5 bases each). The V end was cut by 4 bases, the J end by 7 bases, with 15 bases between. The CDR3 runs 14 residues. The germline V gene encodes CDR1 SGHDT and CDR2 YYEEEE.

V is TRBV6-5 and J is TRBJ1-1; D unclear. V lost 2 bases and J 5 bases, leaving 3 bases between the germline ends. The germline V gene has CDR1 MNHEY and CDR2 SVGAGI. The CDR3 is made up of 11 amino acids. In nucleotides, the CDR3 is TGTGCCAGCAGTTACATGACTGAAGCTTTCTTT. Translated: CASSYMTEAFF.

There are many counts of this clone. This chain links TRBV6-4 with TRBJ2-1; 8 positions agree with TRBD2. Germline V gene sequence: CDR1 MRHNA, CDR2 SNTAGT. V shed 3 bases and J 6 bases; nucleotides not matched to a gene: 4. This CDR3 is built from 14 residues. Here the CDR3 DNA reads TGTGCCAGCAGTGAGGGACTAGGGGGCAATGAGCAGTTCTTC. Amino acid sequence: CASSEGLGGNEQFF.

V is TRBV24-1 and J is TRBJ2-1, with 10 nucleotides matching TRBD1. The CDR3 is 13 residues long. V lost 10 bases and J lost 5; bases outside the gene matches: 4. The V gene's germline CDR1 is KGHDR and CDR2 SFDVKD. CDR3 sequence (DNA): TGTGCCACTTCGGGACAGGGGCACAATGAGCAGTTCTTC. This sequence encodes CATSGQGHNEQFF.

V is TRBV11-2 and J is TRBJ2-5; no firm D call. V was cut by 4 bases and J by 2 bases, with 11 bases left in between. The CDR3 runs to 14 residues. Germline CDR1 SGHAT, CDR2 FQNNGV. The CDR3 is CASSSATSQETQYF. CDR3 DNA sequence: TGTGCCAGCAGCTCCGCGACATCACAAGAGACCCAGTACTTC.